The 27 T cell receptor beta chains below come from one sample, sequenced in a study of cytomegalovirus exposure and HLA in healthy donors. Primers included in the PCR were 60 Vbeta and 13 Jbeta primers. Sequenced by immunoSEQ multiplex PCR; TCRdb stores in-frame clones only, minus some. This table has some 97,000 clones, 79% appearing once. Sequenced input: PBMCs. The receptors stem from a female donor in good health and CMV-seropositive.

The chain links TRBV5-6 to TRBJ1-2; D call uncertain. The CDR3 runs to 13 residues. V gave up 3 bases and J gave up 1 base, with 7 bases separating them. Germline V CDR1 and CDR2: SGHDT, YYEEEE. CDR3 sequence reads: CASSSGDNYGYTF. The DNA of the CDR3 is TGTGCCAGCAGCTCGGGAGATAACTATGGCTACACCTTC.

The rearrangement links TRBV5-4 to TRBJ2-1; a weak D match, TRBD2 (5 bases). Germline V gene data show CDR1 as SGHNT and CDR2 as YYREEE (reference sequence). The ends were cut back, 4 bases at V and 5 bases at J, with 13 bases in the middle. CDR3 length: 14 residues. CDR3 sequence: CASSPGAANNEQFF. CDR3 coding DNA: TGTGCCAGCAGCCCCGGAGCGGCAAACAATGAGCAGTTCTTC.

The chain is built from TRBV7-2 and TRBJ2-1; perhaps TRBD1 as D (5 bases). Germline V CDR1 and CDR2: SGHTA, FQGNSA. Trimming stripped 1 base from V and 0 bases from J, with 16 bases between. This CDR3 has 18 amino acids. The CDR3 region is CASSLGPRRGSSYNEQFF. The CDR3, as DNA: TGTGCCAGCAGCTTAGGCCCCCGAAGGGGAAGCTCCTACAATGAGCAGTTCTTC.

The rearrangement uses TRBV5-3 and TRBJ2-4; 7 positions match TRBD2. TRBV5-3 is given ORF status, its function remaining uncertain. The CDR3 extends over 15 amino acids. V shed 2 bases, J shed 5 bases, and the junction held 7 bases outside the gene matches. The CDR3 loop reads CARSLPWTRENIQYF. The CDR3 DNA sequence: TGTGCCAGAAGCTTACCGTGGACTAGGGAAAACATTCAGTACTTC.

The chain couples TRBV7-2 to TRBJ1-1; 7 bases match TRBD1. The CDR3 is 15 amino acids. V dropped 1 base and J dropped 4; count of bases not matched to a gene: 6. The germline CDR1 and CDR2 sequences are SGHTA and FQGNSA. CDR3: CASSLDMPGGTEAFF. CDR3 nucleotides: TGTGCCAGCAGCTTAGATATGCCAGGGGGCACTGAAGCTTTCTTT.

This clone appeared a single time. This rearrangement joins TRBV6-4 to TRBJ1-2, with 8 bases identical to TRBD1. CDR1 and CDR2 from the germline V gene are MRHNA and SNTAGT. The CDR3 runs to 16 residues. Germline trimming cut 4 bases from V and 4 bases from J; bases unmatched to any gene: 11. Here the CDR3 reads CASSASGAGGFYGYTF. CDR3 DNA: TGTGCCAGCAGTGCCTCAGGGGCAGGGGGCTTCTATGGCTACACCTTC.

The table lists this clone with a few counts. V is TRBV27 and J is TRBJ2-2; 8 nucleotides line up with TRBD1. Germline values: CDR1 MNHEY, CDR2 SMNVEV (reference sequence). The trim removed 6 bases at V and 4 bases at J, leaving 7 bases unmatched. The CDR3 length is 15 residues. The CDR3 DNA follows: TGTGCCAGCAGAGCCGGACAGGGACTCACCGGGGAGCTGTTTTTT. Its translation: CASRAGQGLTGELFF.

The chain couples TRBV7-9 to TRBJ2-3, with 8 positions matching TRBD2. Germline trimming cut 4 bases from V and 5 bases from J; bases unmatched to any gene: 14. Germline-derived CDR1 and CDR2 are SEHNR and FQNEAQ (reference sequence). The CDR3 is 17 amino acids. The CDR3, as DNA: TGTGCCAGCAGCTCCCGACGCGCTAGCGGGTTAGAAGATACGCAGTATTTT. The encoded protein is CASSSRRASGLEDTQYF. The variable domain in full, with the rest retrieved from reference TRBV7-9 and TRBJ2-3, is DTGVSQNPRHKITKRGQNVTFRCDPISEHNRLYWYRQTLGQGPEFLTYFQNEAQLEKSRLLSDRFSAERPKGSFSTLEIQRTEQGDSAMYLCASSSRRASGLEDTQYFGPGTRLTVL.

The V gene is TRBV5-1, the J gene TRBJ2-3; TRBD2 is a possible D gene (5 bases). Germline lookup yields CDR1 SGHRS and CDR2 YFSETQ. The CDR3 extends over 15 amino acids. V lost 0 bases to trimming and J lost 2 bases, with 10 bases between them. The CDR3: CASSLVAGPTDTQYF. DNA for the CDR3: TGCGCCAGCAGCTTGGTGGCGGGCCCCACAGATACGCAGTATTTT.

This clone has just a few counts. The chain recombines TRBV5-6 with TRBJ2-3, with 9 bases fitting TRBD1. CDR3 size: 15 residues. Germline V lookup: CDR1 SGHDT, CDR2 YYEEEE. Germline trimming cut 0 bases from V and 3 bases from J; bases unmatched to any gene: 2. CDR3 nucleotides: TGTGCCAGCAGCTTGGACAGGGGGCGTACAGATACGCAGTATTTT. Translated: CASSLDRGRTDTQYF.

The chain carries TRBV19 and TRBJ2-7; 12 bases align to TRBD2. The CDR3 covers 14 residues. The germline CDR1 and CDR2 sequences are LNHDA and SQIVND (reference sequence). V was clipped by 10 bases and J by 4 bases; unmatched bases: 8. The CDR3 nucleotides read TGTGCCACTAGCGGGAGGGCCCCGGCGTACGAGCAGTACTTC. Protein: CATSGRAPAYEQYF.

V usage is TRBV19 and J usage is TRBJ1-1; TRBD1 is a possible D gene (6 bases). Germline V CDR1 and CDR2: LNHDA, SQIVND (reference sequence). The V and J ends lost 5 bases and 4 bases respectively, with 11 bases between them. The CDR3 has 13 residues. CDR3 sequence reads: CASSLPGATEAFF. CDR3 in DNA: TGTGCCAGTAGTCTCCCAGGGGCCACTGAAGCTTTCTTT.

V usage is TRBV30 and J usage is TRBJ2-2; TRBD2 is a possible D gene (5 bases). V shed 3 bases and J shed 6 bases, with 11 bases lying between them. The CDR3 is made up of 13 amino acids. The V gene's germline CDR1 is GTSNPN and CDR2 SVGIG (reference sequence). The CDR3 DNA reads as TGTGCCTGGAGGAGGCCTAGCTCCGGGGAGCTGTTTTTT. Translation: CAWRRPSSGELFF.

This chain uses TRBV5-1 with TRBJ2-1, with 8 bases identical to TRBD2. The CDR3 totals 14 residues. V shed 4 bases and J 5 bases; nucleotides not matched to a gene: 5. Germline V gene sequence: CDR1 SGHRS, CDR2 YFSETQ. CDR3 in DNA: TGCGCCAGCAGCCGGGGGGGGGAAAACAATGAGCAGTTCTTC. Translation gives CASSRGGENNEQFF.

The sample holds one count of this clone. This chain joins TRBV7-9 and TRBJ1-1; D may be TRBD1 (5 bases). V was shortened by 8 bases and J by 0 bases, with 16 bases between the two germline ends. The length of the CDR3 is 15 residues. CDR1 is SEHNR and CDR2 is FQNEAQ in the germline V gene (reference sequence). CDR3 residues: CASLLGAGMNTEAFF. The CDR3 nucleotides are TGTGCCAGCCTTTTAGGGGCAGGGATGAACACTGAAGCTTTCTTT.

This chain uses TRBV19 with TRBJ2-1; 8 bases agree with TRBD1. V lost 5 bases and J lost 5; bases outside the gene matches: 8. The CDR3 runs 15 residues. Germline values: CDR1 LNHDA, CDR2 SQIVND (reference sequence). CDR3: CASSATGGRNNEQFF. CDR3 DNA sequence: TGTGCCAGTAGTGCTACAGGGGGTCGGAACAATGAGCAGTTCTTC.

The CDR3 DNA reads TGCGCCAGCAGTCAATCGTGGCGGCAGTTCTACGAGCAGTACTTC. This gives the protein CASSQSWRQFYEQYF. V is TRBV23-1 and J is TRBJ2-7; no reliable D call. TRBV23-1 is recorded as an ORF, its role being uncertain. The V end was cut by 0 bases, the J end by 3 bases, with 12 bases between. The CDR3 sequence is 15 residues long.

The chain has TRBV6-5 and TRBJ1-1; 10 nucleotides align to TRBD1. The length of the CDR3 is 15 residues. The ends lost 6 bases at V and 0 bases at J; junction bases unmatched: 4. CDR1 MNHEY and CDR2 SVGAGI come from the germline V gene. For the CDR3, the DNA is TGTGCCAGCAGCCCGGGACAGGGGATGAACACTGAAGCTTTCTTT. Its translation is CASSPGQGMNTEAFF.

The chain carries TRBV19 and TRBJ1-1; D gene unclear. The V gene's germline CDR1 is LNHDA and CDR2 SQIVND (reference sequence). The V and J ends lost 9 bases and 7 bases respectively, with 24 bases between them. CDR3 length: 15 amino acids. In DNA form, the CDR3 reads TGTGCCAGCCATCCAGGCGCCCTCAGCGGCGGTGAAGCTTTCTTT. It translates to CASHPGALSGGEAFF.

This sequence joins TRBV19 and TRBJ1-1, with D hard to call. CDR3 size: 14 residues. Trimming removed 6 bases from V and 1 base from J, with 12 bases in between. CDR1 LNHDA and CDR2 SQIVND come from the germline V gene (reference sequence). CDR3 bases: TGTGCCAGTAGACCCGGACGGGAGAACACTGAAGCTTTCTTT. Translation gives CASRPGRENTEAFF.

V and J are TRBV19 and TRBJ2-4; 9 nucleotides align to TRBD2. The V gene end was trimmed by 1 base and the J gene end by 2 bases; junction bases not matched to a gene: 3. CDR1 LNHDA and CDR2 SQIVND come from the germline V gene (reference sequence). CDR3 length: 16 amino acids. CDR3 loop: CASSIGSGGPKNIQYF. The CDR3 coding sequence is TGTGCCAGTAGTATAGGGAGCGGGGGGCCCAAAAACATTCAGTACTTC. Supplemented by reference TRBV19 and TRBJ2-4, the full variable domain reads DGGITQSPKYLFRKEGQNVTLSCEQNLNHDAMYWYRQDPGQGLRLIYYSQIVNDFQKGDIAEGYSVSREKKESFPLTVTSAQKNPTAFYLCASSIGSGGPKNIQYFGAGTRLSVL.

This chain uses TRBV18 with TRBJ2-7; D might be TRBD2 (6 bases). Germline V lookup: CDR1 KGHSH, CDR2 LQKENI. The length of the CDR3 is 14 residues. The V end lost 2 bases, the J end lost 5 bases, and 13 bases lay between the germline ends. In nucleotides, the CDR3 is TGTGCCAGCTCACCAGGGGGGATCTTCGACGAGCAGTACTTC. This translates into CASSPGGIFDEQYF.

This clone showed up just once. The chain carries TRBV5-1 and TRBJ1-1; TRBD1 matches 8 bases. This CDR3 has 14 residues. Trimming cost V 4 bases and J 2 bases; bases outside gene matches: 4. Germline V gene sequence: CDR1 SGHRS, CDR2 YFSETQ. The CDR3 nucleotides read TGCGCCAGCAGCCGGGACAGGAAAAACACTGAAGCTTTCTTT. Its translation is CASSRDRKNTEAFF.

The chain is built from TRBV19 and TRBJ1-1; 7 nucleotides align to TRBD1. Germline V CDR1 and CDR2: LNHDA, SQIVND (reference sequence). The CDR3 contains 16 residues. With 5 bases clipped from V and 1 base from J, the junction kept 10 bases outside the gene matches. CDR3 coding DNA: TGTGCCAGTAGTCCCCGGACAGGTTGGGGGAACACTGAAGCTTTCTTT. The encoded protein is CASSPRTGWGNTEAFF.

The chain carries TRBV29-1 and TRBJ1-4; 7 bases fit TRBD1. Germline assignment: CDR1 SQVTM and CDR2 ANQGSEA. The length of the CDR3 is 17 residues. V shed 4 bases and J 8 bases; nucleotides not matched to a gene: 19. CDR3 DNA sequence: TGCAGCGTTGCTACTAGTACTAAACAGGGGCAGCGGGAAAAACTGTTTTTT. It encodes CSVATSTKQGQREKLFF. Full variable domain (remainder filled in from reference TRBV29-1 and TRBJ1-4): SAVISQKPSRDICQRGTSLTIQCQVDSQVTMMFWYRQQPGQSLTLIATANQGSEATYESGFVIDKFPISRPNLTFSTLTVSNMSPEDSSIYLCSVATSTKQGQREKLFFGSGTQLSVL.

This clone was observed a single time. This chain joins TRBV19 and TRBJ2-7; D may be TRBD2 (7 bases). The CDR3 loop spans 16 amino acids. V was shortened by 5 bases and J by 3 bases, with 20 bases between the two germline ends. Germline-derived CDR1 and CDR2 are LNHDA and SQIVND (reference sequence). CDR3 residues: CASSPLEGGAGYEQYF. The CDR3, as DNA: TGTGCCAGTAGTCCTCTAGAAGGGGGGGCAGGCTACGAGCAGTACTTC.

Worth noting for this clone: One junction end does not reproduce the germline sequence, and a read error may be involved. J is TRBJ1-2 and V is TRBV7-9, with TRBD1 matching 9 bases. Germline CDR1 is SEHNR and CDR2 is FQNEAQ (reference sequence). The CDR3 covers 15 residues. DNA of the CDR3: TGTTCCAGCAGCACCGGGACAGGGCATAACTATGGCTACACCTTC. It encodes CSSSTGTGHNYGYTF.